These T cell receptor beta chains were read from a single sample in a study of blood T cell repertoires in COVID-19. Measured with immunoSEQ multiplex PCR; TCRdb has only the in-frame clones, and not every one. The data contain roughly 500,000 clones, 89% of them singletons. The specimen was peripheral blood. The receptors here all came from a man aged 18 to 29 with COVID-19, enrolled during active disease. Each CDR3 is given with its conserved first and last residue. A D gene is named only where the DNA matches it firmly. Not every row has a clone size; where given, it reads once, few, many or a size class.

>-|TRBJ1-1|TRBD1|TRBV19
CASSGSTGLAEAFF
TGTGCCAGTAGTGGGTCGACAGGGCTAGCTGAAGCTTTCTTT
>few|TRBJ1-2|-|TRBV4-1
CASSQGSTGYGYTF
TGCGCCAGCAGCCAAGGTTCGACAGGCTATGGCTACACCTTC
>-|TRBJ1-1|-|TRBV19
CASSIGGLFATEAFF
TGTGCCAGTAGTATAGGGGGACTTTTTGCCACTGAAGCTTTCTTT
>-|TRBJ2-7|-|TRBV18
CASSPGGGGSYEQYF
TGTGCCAGCTCACCGGGGGGTGGTGGCTCCTACGAGCAGTACTTC
>-|TRBJ2-7|-|TRBV12-3/TRBV12-4
CASSLAGNEQYF
TGTGCCAGCAGTTTGGCCGGGAACGAGCAGTACTTC
>-|TRBJ2-2|-|TRBV1
CTSSPPGRRTGELFF
TGCACCAGCAGCCCTCCGGGGAGGAGGACCGGGGAGCTGTTTTTT
>-|TRBJ1-4|-|TRBV15
CATSRDNSLNEKLFF
TGTGCCACCAGCAGAGATAACAGCCTAAATGAAAAACTGTTTTTT
>-|TRBJ2-6|-|TRBV21-1
CASSKGAFGSGANVLTF
-
>-|TRBJ2-7|TRBD1|TRBV23-1
CASSRSGTGPYEQYF
TGCGCCAGCAGTCGATCAGGGACAGGGCCCTACGAGCAGTACTTC
>-|TRBJ1-2|TRBD1|TRBV19
CASTPGQTNYGYTF
TGTGCCAGTACCCCGGGACAGACTAACTATGGCTACACCTTC
>once|TRBJ2-1|TRBD2|TRBV5-4
CASSLGLAGGINEQFF
TGTGCCAGCAGCTTGGGACTAGCGGGGGGGATCAATGAGCAGTTCTTC
>-|TRBJ2-7|TRBD2|TRBV6-5
CASSPGGSEQYF
TGTGCCAGCAGCCCGGGGGGAAGCGAGCAGTACTTC
>-|TRBJ2-3|-|TRBV12-3/TRBV12-4
CASTHERNTQYF
TGTGCCAGCACCCATGAGAGAAATACGCAGTATTTT
>-|TRBJ1-2|-|TRBV6-5
CASRITGREGYTF
TGTGCCAGCAGAATCACAGGGCGGGAGGGCTACACCTTC
>-|TRBJ1-4|TRBD1|TRBV14
CASSQFLGQGTTNEKLFF
TGTGCCAGCAGCCAATTCCTGGGACAGGGAACAACTAATGAAAAACTGTTTTTT
>-|TRBJ1-1|TRBD1|TRBV2
CASSGQGGGTEAFF
TGTGCCAGCAGTGGACAGGGGGGGGGCACTGAAGCTTTCTTT
>-|TRBJ2-5|TRBD1|TRBV7-9
CASSSSAYRTGDLGETQYF
TGTGCCAGCAGCTCAAGCGCCTATCGGACAGGGGATTTAGGAGAGACCCAGTACTTC
>once|TRBJ1-4|-|TRBV18
CASSPPYATNEKLFF
TGTGCCAGCTCACCTCCGTATGCAACTAATGAAAAACTGTTTTTT
>once|TRBJ2-3|TRBD1|TRBV5-6
CASIRTGSTDTQYF
TGTGCCAGCATCCGGACAGGGAGCACAGATACGCAGTATTTT
>-|TRBJ2-3|TRBD2|TRBV11-2
CASSQLAGGITDTQYF
TGTGCCAGCAGCCAGCTAGCGGGAGGGATCACAGATACGCAGTATTTT
>-|TRBJ2-2|-|TRBV7-9
CASLGVWGQGNTGELFF
TGTGCCAGCTTGGGCGTTTGGGGCCAGGGGAACACCGGGGAGCTGTTTTTT
>-|TRBJ1-1|-|TRBV2
CASELQGTEAFF
TGTGCCAGCGAATTACAGGGAACTGAAGCTTTCTTT
>-|TRBJ2-7|-|TRBV5-1
CASSLEPSATYEQYF
TGCGCCAGCAGCTTGGAGCCTAGCGCCACCTACGAGCAGTACTTC
>-|TRBJ2-2|-|TRBV27
CASSLRGRNTGELFF
TGTGCCAGCAGTTTAAGGGGGAGGAACACCGGGGAGCTGTTTTTT
>-|TRBJ2-2|TRBD2|TRBV7-3
CASGWGLAGGELFF
TGTGCCAGCGGATGGGGGCTAGCGGGAGGGGAGCTGTTTTTT
>-|TRBJ2-2|TRBD1|TRBV7-3
CASSLQGAGTGELFF
TGTGCCAGCAGCTTACAGGGGGCTGGCACCGGGGAGCTGTTTTTT
>-|TRBJ1-6|TRBD1|TRBV3-1/TRBV3-2
CASRPGGAGPNSPLHF
TGTGCCAGCAGGCCAGGGGGCGCGGGGCCAAATTCACCCCTCCACTTT
>-|TRBJ2-2|-|TRBV29-1
CSARKAEGTGELFF
TGCAGCGCGCGTAAAGCCGAGGGTACCGGGGAGCTGTTTTTT
>-|TRBJ2-7|-|TRBV29-1
CSVLALGGEQYF
TGCAGCGTGCTAGCCTTGGGGGGCGAGCAGTACTTC
>-|TRBJ1-2|-|TRBV11-2
CASNTIQGPANYGYTF
TGTGCCAGCAACACCATCCAGGGGCCCGCTAACTATGGCTACACCTTC
>-|TRBJ2-7|-|TRBV9
CASSVATGFHEQYF
TGTGCCAGCAGCGTAGCTACAGGGTTCCACGAGCAGTACTTC
>-|TRBJ2-7|TRBD1|TRBV27
CASSSLPWTGEYEQYF
TGTGCCAGCAGTTCCCTCCCCTGGACAGGGGAATACGAGCAGTACTTC
>-|TRBJ2-5|-|TRBV2
CASSVRAQETQYF
TGTGCCAGCAGTGTGCGGGCCCAAGAGACCCAGTACTTC
>-|TRBJ2-3|TRBD2|TRBV3-1/TRBV3-2
CASSQVAGQGSPYF
TGTGCCAGCAGCCAAGTAGCGGGACAAGGTAGTCCGTATTTT
>once|TRBJ2-3|-|TRBV7-2
CASSLAYSVAGTDTQYF
TGTGCCAGCAGCTTAGCTTACTCTGTGGCGGGCACAGATACGCAGTATTTT
>once|TRBJ2-3|TRBD2|TRBV11-2
CASSPRTSGSMNTQYF
TGTGCCAGCAGCCCCCGGACTAGCGGGAGTATGAATACGCAGTATTTT
>-|TRBJ2-7|TRBD1|TRBV9
CASSRTGIVYEQYF
TGTGCCAGCAGCCGGACAGGGATAGTCTACGAGCAGTACTTC
>-|TRBJ1-2|-|TRBV12-5
CASGSAFRDYVGYTF
TGTGCTAGTGGCTCTGCCTTTAGAGACTATGTTGGCTACACCTTC
>-|TRBJ1-1|-|TRBV28
CASNQGHIIEAFF
TGTGCCAGCAATCAGGGACACATCATTGAAGCTTTCTTT
>few|TRBJ1-3|-|TRBV7-6
CASSLWETAGNTIYF
TGTGCCAGCAGCCTATGGGAGACCGCTGGAAACACCATATATTTT
>-|TRBJ1-2|-|TRBV11-2
CASSWTRGDYGYTF
TGTGCCAGCAGCTGGACGCGGGGGGACTATGGCTACACCTTC
>once|TRBJ2-1|-|TRBV30
CAWSGGGNEQFF
TGTGCCTGGAGTGGGGGAGGCAATGAGCAGTTCTTC
>-|TRBJ2-5|-|TRBV11-3
CASSAVQGETQYF
TGTGCCAGCAGCGCAGTCCAGGGAGAGACCCAGTACTTC
>-|TRBJ2-5|TRBD1|TRBV5-4
CASSSSGGLETQYF
TGTGCCAGCAGCTCGTCAGGGGGTTTGGAGACCCAGTACTTC
>-|TRBJ1-2|-|TRBV5-1
CASGDSYYGYTF
TGCGCCAGCGGAGATAGCTACTATGGCTACACCTTC
>-|TRBJ1-6|-|TRBV5-1
CASSLDANSPLHF
TGCGCCAGCAGCTTGGATGCGAATTCACCCCTCCACTTT
>-|TRBJ2-7|TRBD1|TRBV5-1
CASSWTGTSYEQYF
TGCGCCAGCAGCTGGACAGGCACCAGCTACGAGCAGTACTTC
>-|TRBJ2-7|-|TRBV6-1
CASSEQGPSYEQYF
TGTGCCAGCAGTGAACAGGGCCCTTCCTACGAGCAGTACTTC
>-|TRBJ2-2|-|TRBV27
CASTPEQAGTGELFF
TGTGCCAGCACCCCCGAGCAGGCGGGCACCGGGGAGCTGTTTTTT
>-|TRBJ2-7|-|TRBV27
CASSLNGEQYF
TGTGCCAGCAGTTTAAACGGCGAGCAGTACTTC
>-|TRBJ2-1|TRBD2|TRBV18
CASSPGTSGNEQFF
TGTGCCAGCTCACCCGGGACTAGCGGGAATGAGCAGTTCTTC
>-|TRBJ1-1|-|TRBV12-3/TRBV12-4
CASSRAGGLEAFF
TGTGCCAGCAGCCGAGCGGGCGGACTTGAAGCTTTCTTT
>once|TRBJ2-2|-|TRBV5-8
CASSLANTGELFF
TGTGCCAGCAGCTTGGCAAACACCGGGGAGCTGTTTTTT
>-|TRBJ2-7|-|TRBV30
CAWTDLYEQYF
TGTGCCTGGACAGATCTCTACGAGCAGTACTTC
>-|TRBJ1-6|TRBD1|TRBV7-8
CASSLLGQGNNSPLHF
TGTGCCAGCAGCCTACTAGGACAGGGGAATAATTCACCCCTCCACTTT